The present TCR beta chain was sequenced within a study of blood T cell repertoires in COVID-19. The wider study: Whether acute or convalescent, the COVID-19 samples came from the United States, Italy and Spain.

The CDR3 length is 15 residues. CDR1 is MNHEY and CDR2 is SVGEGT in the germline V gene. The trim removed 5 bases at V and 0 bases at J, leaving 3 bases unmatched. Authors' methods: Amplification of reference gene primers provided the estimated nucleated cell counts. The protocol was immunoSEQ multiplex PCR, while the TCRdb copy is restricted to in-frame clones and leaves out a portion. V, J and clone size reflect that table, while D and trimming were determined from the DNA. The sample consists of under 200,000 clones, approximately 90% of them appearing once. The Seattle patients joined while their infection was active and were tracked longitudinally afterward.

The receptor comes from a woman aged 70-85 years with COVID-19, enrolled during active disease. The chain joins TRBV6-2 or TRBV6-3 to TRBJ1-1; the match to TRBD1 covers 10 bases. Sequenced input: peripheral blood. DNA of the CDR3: TGTGCCAGCAGTCGGGGACAGGGGATGAACACTGAAGCTTTCTTT. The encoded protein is CASSRGQGMNTEAFF.